This TCR beta chain emerged from a study of CD8 T cells in Susac syndrome. Study background: Patients with Susac syndrome were therapy-naive, on corticosteroids, or on intravenous immunoglobulin alone at blood draw. General study points: In TEMRA cells and active patients, CD8+ clonal expansion in Susac reached its peak.

The authors sequenced TCR beta from blood CD8+ and CD4+ T cells. Of note for this clonotype: Antigen: not known.

Random-hexamer reverse transcription was applied to roughly 0.5 to 1 ug RNA. immunoSEQ multiplex PCR amplified TCR beta CDR3 across 54 Vbeta, 13 Jbeta. From the immunoSEQ multiplex PCR reads, TCRdb called clonotypes with MiXCR, one entry per CDR3 protein. The data hold about 130,000 distinct CDR3 sequences, with 90% to 95% observed a single time. This CDR3 is built from 14 residues. The J segment lost 6 bases and the V segment lost 4 bases, leaving 2 bases of the junction unmatched. Per the germline V gene, CDR1 is MGHDK and CDR2 is SYGVNS. The origin of this receptor is a human donor with Susac syndrome. Sample: CD8+ T cells from PBMCs. The chain uses TRBV25-1 and TRBJ1-4; 10 bases agree with TRBD1. CDR3 protein: CASSVGQGYEKLFF. DNA for the CDR3: TGTGCCAGCAGTGTGGGACAGGGGTATGAAAAACTGTTTTTT.